Below are 2 T cell receptor beta chains sequenced from a single sample in a study of blood T cell repertoires in COVID-19. Libraries were prepared by immunoSEQ multiplex PCR; TCRdb keeps only in-frame clonotypes and omits some of them. The sample yields around 260,000 clones, around 85% seen once. Sequencing was performed on peripheral blood. The receptor set was obtained from a human donor with COVID-19, enrolled during active disease. The donor label of this sample is uncertain.

Only a few counts were recorded for this clone. The J gene is TRBJ2-3, the V gene TRBV7-3; no reliable D call. Germline V CDR1 and CDR2: SGHTA, FQGTGA. This CDR3 contains 12 residues. Trimming pared 5 bases from V and 8 bases from J, leaving 11 bases between. The CDR3 bases are TGTGCCAGCAGCCCCCGCTCTAGTACGCAGTATTTT. Protein: CASSPRSSTQYF. Supplemented by reference TRBV7-3 and TRBJ2-3, the full variable domain reads GAGVSQTPSNKVTEKGKYVELRCDPISGHTALYWYRQSLGQGPEFLIYFQGTGAADDSGLPNDRFFAVRPEGSVSTLKIQRTERGDSAVYLCASSPRSSTQYFGPGTRLTVL.

This chain uses TRBV6-1 with TRBJ1-6; 10 nucleotides match TRBD1. The CDR3 loop spans 15 amino acids. Trimming removed 3 bases from V and 7 bases from J; junction bases left unmatched: 3. CDR1 is MNHNS, CDR2 SASEGT, per germline. The CDR3 DNA follows: TGTGCCAGCAGTGACGGACAGGGGGACAATTCACCCCTCCACTTT. Residues: CASSDGQGDNSPLHF.